This TCR beta chain originates from a study of CD8 T cell repertoires and HIV-1 epitope variants (dated by TCRdb to between 2020 and 2021). For context, the study as a whole: Twenty-five peptides representing autologous and known Gag and Nef epitope variants were each used to stimulate T cells in separate culture wells. A CMV, EBV and flu peptide pool, the Ebola AY9 epitope as negative control, and a no-peptide well were included as control conditions. Three Gag epitope families and Nef HW9 and YT9 were included among the tested epitopes. T cells were enriched using the EasySep Human T Cell Enrichment Kit and were co-cultured with equal numbers of autologous T cell-negative cells serving as antigen-presenting cells. For about 10 days the cultures were kept in IMDM with gentamicin, and on days 3 and 7 half of the media was changed with IL-2, IL-7 and IL-15 added. A 1M T cell aliquot was kept as an uncultured baseline condition, separate from the 80 or so T cell cultures. A total of 83 T cell cultures were run, with each culture condition performed in triplicate except for one peptide, which was performed in duplicate. Overall study outcomes, separate from this receptor: The assay identified only TCR beta chains and indicated proliferation in response to antigen, without indicating T cell function or cytokine profile. A handful of clonotypes recognized the Nef KF9 family and one clonotype recognized the HW9 family, while no responses were seen to the TAALDMSHF plasma variant. Nine or ten antigen-specific TCR beta clonotypes were identified, of which about six appeared to be cross-reactive for autologous or known escape epitope variants.

Sequencing of TCR beta CDR3 regions was performed at survey depth on the immunoSEQ platform. The QIAamp DNA micro kit was used to extract genomic DNA from every cultured and uncultured CD8+ T cell population. Regarding the original processing steps: Samples with under 5,000 productive reads were excluded, and this exclusion removed about 6% of the roughly 75 HIV peptide-stimulated cultures. A MANAFEST web app trimmed sequences to CDR3 and removed nonproductive sequences, CDR3s under 5 amino acids, and those not starting C or ending F/W. Antigen-specific clonotypes had to expand in at least 2 of 3 replicates versus no-peptide control at FDR 0.01, only within one epitope family. A specific clonotype also had to show a frequency at least fivefold higher than in wells stimulated with peptides from other epitope families. The clones in this table, taken by TCRdb from immuneACCESS, are in-frame only. Not every clone is retained; where verified, under half of the shortfall comes from an unresolved V gene, and the cause of the rest is unknown. That table furnishes V, J and clone size, whereas the DNA furnished D and trimming. The sample data list about 4,800 clones, and about 70% of these were observed just once. The ten largest clones take up around two fifths of the sample.

This clone has only a few counts. The antigen it recognizes is unknown. No much larger clone is present one base from it, and per-base qualities are unavailable. The EasySep Human CD8+ T Cell Enrichment Kit was used on day 10 to isolate CD8+ T cells from every culture. The CDR3 runs 14 amino acids, cysteine and phenylalanine included. The CDR3 DNA has 42 bases and is translated from base 1. CDR1 WSHSY and CDR2 SAAADI are derived from the germline V gene. V is trimmed back by 10 bases and J by 5 bases, and the junction contains 6 bases that no gene match accounts for. The source of this sequence is a male donor with HIV. The sequence is built from TRBV10-2 and TRBJ2-2, with 11 bases matching TRBD2. The sequencing sample was made of cultured CD8+ T cells derived from PBMCs. The nucleotide sequence reads TGCGCCATTTCTAGCGGGGGGTATACCGGGGAGCTGTTTTTT. Its translation reads: CAISSGGYTGELFF.